Below are 10 T cell receptor beta chains sequenced from a single sample in a study of blood T cells in healthy people across ages. With a J-beta primer mix and a sample-barcoded 5' primer, a second PCR ran roughly 6 to 11 cycles. Via MiXCR, TCRdb re-called the 5' RACE reads, giving one row per CDR3 protein. The data contain about 1.4 million distinct CDR3 sequences, approximately 59% of them seen just once; the ten biggest clones take up over 6.5%. The sample comprised blood. The receptors shown here come from a man aged 18-30 years in good health.

The chain uses TRBV9 and TRBJ1-4, with TRBD1 as a possible D gene (5 bases). CDR1 SGDLS and CDR2 YYNGEE come from the germline V gene. V lost 3 bases to trimming and J lost 1 base, with 10 bases between them. The CDR3 length is 15 residues. In DNA form, the CDR3 reads TGTGCCAGCAGCGCTCACGACAGAACTAATGAAAAACTGTTTTTT. Its protein is CASSAHDRTNEKLFF.

The J gene is TRBJ2-5, the V gene TRBV6-2 or TRBV6-3; D may be TRBD2 (5 bases). Germline CDR1 and CDR2: MNHEY and SVGEGT. CDR3 length: 15 residues. V lost 6 bases and J 4 bases, leaving 18 bases between the germline ends. The CDR3 DNA reads TGTGCCAGCAGGGAGCAGGCGGGTACTCCAGAGACCCAGTACTTC. Amino acid sequence: CASREQAGTPETQYF.

This chain links TRBV11-1 with TRBJ2-5; D is undetermined. The ends were cut back, 3 bases at V and 5 bases at J, with 19 bases in the middle. The CDR3 sequence is 16 residues long. CDR1 and CDR2 (germline): SGHAT, FQDESV (reference sequence). The CDR3 protein is CASSFRGPTQRETQYF. In nucleotides, the CDR3 is TGTGCCAGCAGCTTCCGCGGACCAACGCAGAGGGAGACCCAGTACTTC.

On this clonotype: The junction differs from germline at one of its ends, possibly a read error. The V and J genes are TRBV20-1 and TRBJ2-5; tentatively, D is TRBD2 (5 bases). With the DNA end fitting TRBJ2-7 better, the J assignment may be wrong. The CDR3 is 16 amino acids. Per germline, CDR1 DFQATT and CDR2 SNEGSKA (reference sequence). CDR3 DNA: TGCAGTGCTAGAGATCCCGCAGCGGAGAGCTCCCACGAGCAGTACTTC. This translates into CSARDPAAESSHEQYF.

This clonotype was counted a single time. The V and J genes are TRBV7-2 and TRBJ2-1; maybe TRBD1 (6 bases). Germline lookup yields CDR1 SGHTA and CDR2 FQGNSA. V shed 4 bases and J shed 6 bases, with 13 bases lying between them. The CDR3 spans 14 residues. CDR3 sequence (DNA): TGTGCCAGCAGCTCAAGCGGACAGTTCAATGAGCAGTTCTTC. Its protein product is CASSSSGQFNEQFF.

The rearrangement joins TRBV28 to TRBJ2-1, with TRBD1 identical over 11 bases. This CDR3 region has 17 residues. Germline CDR1 and CDR2: MDHEN and SYDVKM. V shed 1 base, J shed 8 bases, and the junction held 10 bases outside the gene matches. CDR3 DNA: TGTGCCAGCAGTTTATATGGGACAGGGGGTATGGACGATGAGCAGTTCTTC. Its translation is CASSLYGTGGMDDEQFF.

V and J are TRBV6-6 and TRBJ2-2; D gene unclear. This CDR3 has 14 residues. Germline values: CDR1 MNHNY, CDR2 SVGAGI (reference sequence). V lost 7 bases and J lost 3, with 12 bases in between. As DNA, the CDR3 is TGTGCCAGCACGATCGCGGTCTACACCGGGGAGCTGTTTTTT. Its translation is CASTIAVYTGELFF.

The V call is TRBV20-1, the J call TRBJ2-1; perhaps TRBD2 as D (5 bases). V lost 6 bases to trimming and J lost 7 bases, with 22 bases between them. Germline CDR1 and CDR2: DFQATT and SNEGSKA (reference sequence). The CDR3 consists of 15 residues. CDR3 DNA sequence: TGCAGTGCCCTCCCCGTAACGGGGATAAGAAATGAGCAGTTCTTC. Translating gives CSALPVTGIRNEQFF.

The gene calls are TRBV20-1 and TRBJ1-1; D gene unclear. Between the trimmed V and J ends, which lost 5 bases and 0 bases, there was a span of 16 bases. This CDR3 is 15 amino acids long. Germline values: CDR1 DFQATT, CDR2 SNEGSKA (reference sequence). The CDR3 sequence is CSASKKTGMNTEAFF. Here the CDR3 DNA reads TGCAGTGCTTCGAAGAAGACGGGGATGAACACTGAAGCTTTCTTT.

The V and J genes are TRBV11-2 and TRBJ2-6; perhaps D is TRBD1 or TRBD2 (5 bases each). The CDR3 length is 19 residues. With 0 bases removed from V and 1 base from J, the gap between germline ends came to 16 bases. The germline gives CDR1 SGHAT, CDR2 FQNNGV. The CDR3 protein is CASSLDFWDPPSGANVLTF. In DNA form, the CDR3 reads TGTGCCAGCAGCTTAGATTTTTGGGACCCTCCTTCTGGGGCCAACGTCCTGACTTTC.